This T cell receptor beta chain was obtained from a study of PD-1 blockade in mismatch repair-deficient tumors. Study context: Patients had over 10 mismatch repair-deficient cancer types, all previously treated and progressing.

Comment on this clone: As yet, its antigen is unknown.

Every patient had mismatch repair deficiency by PCR or immunohistochemistry. The TCR-sequenced patients were a few responders to pembrolizumab. Study observations and caveats: Tumor-resident clones, often absent from pretreatment blood, expanded after pembrolizumab and then contracted.

Clones were read by immunoSEQ multiplex PCR, and TCRdb kept only the in-frame ones, dropping some. The sample records about 25,000 clones, roughly 84% being singletons. The V segment lost 7 bases and the J segment 4 bases; nucleotides outside the gene matches: 8. This CDR3 region has 14 residues. The germline V gene has CDR1 SNHLY and CDR2 FYNNEI. The sequence was collected from an adult with mismatch repair-deficient cancer. Sequences were derived from PBMCs, sampled before pembrolizumab treatment. The J gene is TRBJ1-2, the V gene TRBV2; 8 bases fit TRBD1. The CDR3 here is CASTGQGGTYGYTF. The CDR3 coding sequence is TGTGCCAGCACTGGACAGGGCGGTACCTATGGCTACACCTTC. Full variable domain (rest looked up from reference TRBV2 and TRBJ1-2): EPEVTQTPSHQVTQMGQEVILRCVPISNHLYFYWYRQILGQKVEFLVSFYNNEISEKSEIFDDQFSVERPDGSNFTLKIRSTKLEDSAMYFCASTGQGGTYGYTFGSGTRLTVV.